One TCR beta chain is described in this entry. Its antigen is unidentified. Treatment given: approximately 10-day PBMC culture with coronavirus spike peptide pools or control peptides (ViraFEST assay). During the years 2011-2018, before the COVID-19 pandemic, the unexposed donor's CD4+ T cells were collected. The record originates from a study of vaccination and CD4 T cells after COVID-19. The germline V gene encodes CDR1 SNHLY and CDR2 FYNNEI. The ends lost 6 bases at V and 0 bases at J; junction bases unmatched: 8. The CDR3 totals 16 residues. Scientists ran DNA taken from cultured CD4+ T cells through the Oncomine TCR Beta short-read assay for sequencing. TCRdb reprocessed the PCR reads with MiXCR, giving one entry per CDR3 protein. The sample has more than 7,500 distinct CDR3 sequences; 45% to 55% are singletons.

This TCR was sampled from a human donor in good health. This chain uses TRBV2 with TRBJ1-1; 9 bases match TRBD1. Sequencing was performed on CD4+ T cells from blood, cultured in vitro. CDR3 protein: CASSTGTGRMNTEAFF. CDR3 DNA: TGTGCCAGCAGCACTGGGACAGGGAGGATGAACACTGAAGCTTTCTTT.